Sequencing of this TCR beta chain was carried out in a study of cytomegalovirus exposure and HLA in healthy donors. Whole-study results and caveats: Previously analyzed data showed that most TCR beta V segments were productive at a frequency of about 87% or about 30%.

To note about this clone: Its matching antigen is unknown.

The PCR made use of 60 Vbeta and 13 Jbeta primers. As processed by the authors: The authors later counted about 80 million unique TCR beta chains, approximately 12 million of them shared. Produced via immunoSEQ multiplex PCR; TCRdb's table is partial and in-frame only. Clone size and the V and J calls come from that table; the DNA yielded D and trimming. The data hold about 190,000 clones, with 60% to 80% observed a single time. The junction had 16 bases not matched to a gene; V was cut back by 5 bases and J by 1 base. CDR3 length equals 21 residues. Germline lookup yields CDR1 LNHDA and CDR2 SQIVND (reference sequence).

The genes are TRBV19 and TRBJ2-3; 15 bases align to TRBD2. Sequencing used PBMCs. The TCR originated in a woman in her 30s in good health and CMV-seropositive. Written as DNA, the CDR3 is TGTGCCAGTAGTTTCGGCCCAGGACGGACTAGCGGGAGGGCCGGCACAGATACGCAGTATTTT. It encodes CASSFGPGRTSGRAGTDTQYF.